This T cell receptor beta chain was captured in a study of early T cells in non-severe SARS-CoV-2 infection. Each CDR3 protein gets one entry after TCRdb re-called the 5' RACE reads with MiXCR. The table includes roughly 62,000 distinct CDR3 sequences, about 8% detected once. The source of this sequence is an adult who was a healthcare worker with PCR-confirmed SARS-CoV-2 infection or an uninfected control (not recorded which). What was sequenced was whole blood.

The CDR3 DNA is TGTGCCAGCAGTTTACCCCACCGTGGGACAGAGTTCTCCTACGAGCAGTACTTC. Encoded protein: CASSLPHRGTEFSYEQYF. V gene TRBV27 combines with J gene TRBJ2-7, with TRBD1 identical over 7 bases. The J segment lost 0 bases and the V segment lost 2 bases, leaving 13 bases of the junction unmatched. From germline, CDR1 is MNHEY and CDR2 SMNVEV (reference sequence). CDR3 length equals 18 residues.